This entry lists 8 T cell receptor beta chains sequenced from one sample in a study of technical replicates of blood from a few donors (dated by TCRdb to about 2017). The method was the immunoSEQ multiplex PCR assay. This immuneACCESS table, as held by TCRdb, lists in-frame sequences with V and J called but not all clones. Of the missing ones, under half trace to an unresolved V gene in checked studies; the others have no known cause. The sample contains tens of thousands of clones, 92% of them found a single time. The ten largest clonotypes hold around 4% of the sample. Sequencing was carried out using PBMCs. These receptors came from a human donor in good health. Some clones in this sample may be carry-over from other donors' samples.

The chain couples TRBV4-3 to TRBJ2-2, with a tentative D call TRBD1 (5 bases). CDR1 LGHNA and CDR2 YSLEER come from the germline V gene. The CDR3 runs 16 residues. Trimming took 3 bases from V and 0 from J, leaving 11 bases between them. CDR3 residues: CASSHDRPPNTGELFF. CDR3 nucleotides: TGCGCCAGCAGCCACGACAGACCCCCGAACACCGGGGAGCTGTTTTTT.

The genes are TRBV11-2 and TRBJ2-7; 8 nucleotides align to TRBD1. V was pared by 2 bases and J by 5 bases, with 11 bases of the junction left unmatched. Germline CDR1 and CDR2: SGHAT and FQNNGV. There are 16 residues in the CDR3. CDR3 region: CASSLKPQGAINEQYF. The CDR3 DNA reads as TGTGCCAGCAGCTTAAAGCCCCAGGGGGCAATCAACGAGCAGTACTTC.

The CDR3, as DNA: TGTGCCAGCAGCTTAGAGGCAGGGGGCCCCTACGAGCAGTACTTC. This translates into CASSLEAGGPYEQYF. The rearrangement uses TRBV7-9 and TRBJ2-7; 8 bases fit TRBD1. V was pared by 1 base and J by 2 bases, with 4 bases of the junction left unmatched. Germline V gives CDR1 SEHNR, CDR2 FQNEAQ (reference sequence). There are 15 residues in the CDR3.

CDR3 nucleotides: TGTGCCTGGAGTCGCGGGAGGCCTACCGGGGAGCTGTTTTTT. This encodes CAWSRGRPTGELFF. This rearrangement joins TRBV30 to TRBJ2-2; TRBD2 matches at 8 bases. The CDR3 runs to 14 residues. Looked up from germline, CDR1 is GTSNPN and CDR2 is SVGIG (reference sequence). The V segment lost 2 bases and the J segment 5 bases; nucleotides outside the gene matches: 4.

The CDR3, as DNA: TGTGCCAGCCAGGGGCCGTGGGCGAATCAGCCCCAGCATTTT. Its protein is CASQGPWANQPQHF. The chain couples TRBV2 to TRBJ1-5; a weak D match, TRBD1 (6 bases). The CDR3 extends over 14 amino acids. Germline V lookup: CDR1 SNHLY, CDR2 FYNNEI. V was clipped by 8 bases and J by 4 bases, with 15 bases between them.

This chain joins TRBV7-9 and TRBJ2-3, with D tentatively TRBD2 (6 bases). From germline, CDR1 is SEHNR and CDR2 FQNEAQ (reference sequence). The CDR3 loop spans 16 amino acids. V shed 0 bases and J shed 2 bases, with 12 bases lying between them. This CDR3 is CASSLASGRNTDTQYF. As DNA, the CDR3 is TGTGCCAGCAGCTTAGCGTCCGGGAGAAACACAGATACGCAGTATTTT. The full variable domain, rest sourced from reference TRBV7-9 and TRBJ2-3, is DTGVSQNPRHKITKRGQNVTFRCDPISEHNRLYWYRQTLGQGPEFLTYFQNEAQLEKSRLLSDRFSAERPKGSFSTLEIQRTEQGDSAMYLCASSLASGRNTDTQYFGPGTRLTVL.

The chain carries TRBV5-1 and TRBJ2-7; 10 bases match TRBD2. Germline trimming cut 0 bases from V and 3 bases from J; bases unmatched to any gene: 12. The CDR3 totals 18 residues. Looked up from germline, CDR1 is SGHRS and CDR2 is YFSETQ. The CDR3 sequence is CASSLDLASGRGGYEQYF. In DNA, the CDR3 is TGCGCCAGCAGCTTGGATCTGGCTAGCGGGAGAGGAGGCTACGAGCAGTACTTC. Drawing the rest from reference TRBV5-1 and TRBJ2-7, the complete variable domain is KAGVTQTPRYLIKTRGQQVTLSCSPISGHRSVSWYQQTPGQGLQFLFEYFSETQRNKGNFPGRFSGRQFSNSRSEMNVSTLELGDSALYLCASSLDLASGRGGYEQYFGPGTRLTVT.

The chain employs TRBV19 and TRBJ1-1; 7 nucleotides agree with TRBD1. The CDR3 is 17 amino acids. CDR1 and CDR2 (germline): LNHDA, SQIVND (reference sequence). J was trimmed by 5 bases and V by 3 bases; bases with no gene match: 15. The CDR3 nucleotides read TGTGCCAGTAGTATTGGGTTCGGGACAGCCCTAGGGACTGAAGCTTTCTTT. Amino acids: CASSIGFGTALGTEAFF.